This T cell receptor (beta chain) was captured by sequencing in a study of cytomegalovirus exposure and HLA in healthy donors. Primers for the PCR totalled 60 Vbeta and 13 Jbeta. Assay used: immunoSEQ multiplex PCR; TCRdb lists only in-frame clones, some missing. The sample lists 90,000 to 100,000 clones, roughly 80% occurring once. Trimming took off 8 bases at V and 4 bases at J, with 21 bases between the two ends. In germline, CDR1 is MNHNY, CDR2 SVGAGI (reference sequence). The CDR3 contains 16 residues. Sequenced: PBMCs. The chain joins TRBV6-6 to TRBJ1-5; D is possibly TRBD1 (6 bases). This TCR derives from a man aged 40-50 years in good health and CMV-seronegative. The DNA of the CDR3 is TGTGCCAGCTGGCCCCATGGCAGGGGTGGGAATCAGCCCCAGCATTTT. Translation: CASWPHGRGGNQPQHF.